This T cell receptor (beta chain) was observed in a study of radiotherapy plus CTLA-4 blockade in lung cancer. Background on the study: Patients showed objective responses in about 20% of cases and disease control in under 35%.

Sequencing used immunoSEQ multiplex PCR; TCRdb keeps in-frame clones, though not all of them. The sample records tens of thousands of clones, about 88% being singletons. In its sample, this clone was seen once. Antigen unknown. Germline CDR1 SGHVS, CDR2 FQNEAQ. The CDR3 covers 20 residues. V shed 1 base and J 2 bases; nucleotides not matched to a gene: 20. Findings and caveats of the study: Radiotherapy was combined with ipilimumab, and tumor-derived TCR clones then expanded in blood.

The clonotype was recovered from a human donor with non-small cell lung cancer whose response to radiotherapy plus ipilimumab could not be evaluated. This sample comprised peripheral blood, obtained from a patient treated with radiotherapy plus ipilimumab. V gene TRBV7-8 combines with J gene TRBJ2-7; TRBD1 matches 7 bases. The CDR3 loop is CASSLVEGSLSTGQPYEQYF. In nucleotides, the CDR3 is TGTGCCAGCAGCTTAGTAGAGGGCTCGCTATCGACAGGGCAACCCTACGAGCAGTACTTC.